The rows below give T cell receptor beta chains drawn from one sample of a study of T cell repertoires in cytomegalovirus infection. Using its own MiXCR run on the reads, TCRdb lists one record per CDR3 protein. The sample shows some 130,000 distinct CDR3 sequences, around 32% of them seen only once. Antigens of these TCRs are unknown. Sequences were derived from CD8+ T cells from cultured PBMCs, sampled from culture after CMV antigen stimulation. The receptors come from a human donor in good health (CMV status not recorded). Some clones in this sample may be carry-over from other donors' samples. Both conserved end residues are part of each CDR3. Each record gives: clone size, D gene, J gene, V gene, CDR3 DNA, CDR3 protein. The D gene is left open where the match is weak. Expanded clones are given a class, and other clones once, few, many or no size at all.

clone size: -
D gene: TRBD2
J gene: TRBJ2-3
V gene: TRBV3-1
CDR3 DNA: TGTGCCAGCAGCCACCACTCTAGCGGGGGGTTCACAGATACGCAGTATTTT
CDR3 protein: CASSHHSSGGFTDTQYF

clone size: few
D gene: -
J gene: TRBJ2-5
V gene: TRBV12-3/TRBV12-4
CDR3 DNA: TGTGCCAGCAGCCAAGGACCGATCCAAGAGACCCAGTACTTC
CDR3 protein: CASSQGPIQETQYF

clone size: -
D gene: -
J gene: TRBJ2-5
V gene: TRBV7-6
CDR3 DNA: TGTGCCAGCAGCTTTCCTGGGACTGAAGAGACCCAGTACTTC
CDR3 protein: CASSFPGTEETQYF

clone size: -
D gene: TRBD1
J gene: TRBJ1-1
V gene: TRBV19
CDR3 DNA: TGTGCCAGTAGTACCGGGACAGGGGGTTCCGAAGCTTTCTTT
CDR3 protein: CASSTGTGGSEAFF

clone size: many
D gene: TRBD2
J gene: TRBJ2-1
V gene: TRBV9
CDR3 DNA: TGTGCCAGCAGCCTAGGGACTAGCGGGGGGGCCGTTGAGCAGTTCTTC
CDR3 protein: CASSLGTSGGAVEQFF

clone size: medium-sized
D gene: -
J gene: TRBJ2-7
V gene: TRBV6-5
CDR3 DNA: TGTGCCAGCAGTTACGGTCTGGGCTACGAGCAGTACTTC
CDR3 protein: CASSYGLGYEQYF

clone size: -
D gene: -
J gene: TRBJ1-2
V gene: TRBV10-3
CDR3 DNA: TGTGCCGTGTTTGGGAGCGGGGGCGGGGATGGCTACACCTTC
CDR3 protein: CAVFGSGGGDGYTF

clone size: few
D gene: -
J gene: TRBJ1-1
V gene: TRBV19
CDR3 DNA: TGTGCCAGTAGTATCAGGGTGAACACTGAAGCTTTCTTT
CDR3 protein: CASSIRVNTEAFF

clone size: many
D gene: -
J gene: TRBJ2-7
V gene: TRBV7-8
CDR3 DNA: TGTGCCAGCAGCCCCCATGGGACAACAACGGGGGAGCAGTACTTC
CDR3 protein: CASSPHGTTTGEQYF

clone size: few
D gene: TRBD2
J gene: TRBJ2-2
V gene: TRBV4-2
CDR3 DNA: TGTGCCAGCAGCCGATCAAGGGCGGGGGCGAACACCGGGGAGCTGTTTTTT
CDR3 protein: CASSRSRAGANTGELFF

clone size: -
D gene: TRBD2
J gene: TRBJ2-3
V gene: TRBV20-1
CDR3 DNA: TGCAGTGCTAGAGACCCCGAGGGAGCGGGGGGGGGGACAGATACGCAGTATTTT
CDR3 protein: CSARDPEGAGGGTDTQYF

clone size: -
D gene: -
J gene: TRBJ2-6
V gene: TRBV6-5
CDR3 DNA: TGTGCCAGCAGTTACGAAGGGACTGGGGCCAACGTCCTGACTTTC
CDR3 protein: CASSYEGTGANVLTF

clone size: -
D gene: -
J gene: TRBJ2-7
V gene: TRBV7-2
CDR3 DNA: TGTGCCAGCAGCCAAACAGCCACCTACGAGCAGTACTTC
CDR3 protein: CASSQTATYEQYF

clone size: few
D gene: -
J gene: TRBJ1-5
V gene: TRBV20-1
CDR3 DNA: TGCAGTGCTCTAGCCCTCGGGGGGGATAGCAATCAGCCCCAGCATTTT
CDR3 protein: CSALALGGDSNQPQHF

clone size: few
D gene: -
J gene: TRBJ1-1
V gene: TRBV7-3
CDR3 DNA: TGTGCCAGCAGCTTATTAGAGGAGATGAACACTGAAGCTTTCTTT
CDR3 protein: CASSLLEEMNTEAFF

clone size: many
D gene: -
J gene: TRBJ2-2
V gene: TRBV19
CDR3 DNA: TGTGCCAGTACTGACCACACCGGGGAGCTGTTTTTT
CDR3 protein: CASTDHTGELFF

clone size: -
D gene: -
J gene: TRBJ2-5
V gene: TRBV6-5
CDR3 DNA: TGTGCCAGCACCGAGTGGTCCTCCCAAGAGACCCAGTACTTC
CDR3 protein: CASTEWSSQETQYF

clone size: -
D gene: TRBD1
J gene: TRBJ2-1
V gene: TRBV20-1
CDR3 DNA: TGCAGTGCTAGAGGTGGGCAGGGGGTGGATGAGCAGTTCTTC
CDR3 protein: CSARGGQGVDEQFF

clone size: -
D gene: TRBD1
J gene: TRBJ2-7
V gene: TRBV3-1
CDR3 DNA: TGTGCCAGCAGCCCAGGGACAGGGCTCTTCGAGCAGTACTTC
CDR3 protein: CASSPGTGLFEQYF

clone size: few
D gene: -
J gene: TRBJ2-3
V gene: TRBV25-1
CDR3 DNA: TGTGCCAGCAGTCGGGACCCCACAGATACGCAGTATTTT
CDR3 protein: CASSRDPTDTQYF

clone size: few
D gene: -
J gene: TRBJ2-7
V gene: TRBV28
CDR3 DNA: TGTGCCAGCAGTTCTCGGGGGCACTACGAGCAGTACTTC
CDR3 protein: CASSSRGHYEQYF

clone size: -
D gene: TRBD2
J gene: TRBJ2-2
V gene: TRBV12-3/TRBV12-4
CDR3 DNA: TGTGCCAGCAGTTTAGGCCTAGCGGGGGCCCCAAACACCGGGGAGCTGTTTTTT
CDR3 protein: CASSLGLAGAPNTGELFF

clone size: -
D gene: TRBD1
J gene: TRBJ1-5
V gene: TRBV5-8
CDR3 DNA: TGTGCCAGCAGCAACTGGACAGGCTATAGCAATCAGCCCCAGCATTTT
CDR3 protein: CASSNWTGYSNQPQHF